This T cell receptor (beta chain) stems from a study of beta chain features in type 1 diabetes. The authors reverse transcribed all of the isolated RNA, so sequencing captured expressed TCRB transcripts. Only in-frame clones appear in the TCRdb table, and some are missing; sequencing was by immunoSEQ multiplex PCR. Of around 430,000 clones in the sample, about 29% were seen once. With 0 bases removed from V and 4 bases from J, the gap between germline ends came to 8 bases. The CDR3 is 14 residues long. Germline V CDR1 and CDR2: SGHAT, FQNNGV. The V gene is TRBV11-2, the J gene TRBJ2-3; D is unresolved. The clonotype originates from a man aged 18 to 30 in good health. Sequences were obtained from naive CD4+ T cells from blood. The CDR3 loop reads CASSLDRLSDTQYF. The CDR3 nucleotides read TGTGCCAGCAGCTTAGATCGGCTCTCAGATACGCAGTATTTT.